Listed here is a single T cell receptor (beta chain). As yet, its antigen is unknown. Samples from alopecia areata patients were lesional scalp punch biopsies and peripheral blood. The germline gives CDR1 GTSNPN, CDR2 SVGIG (reference sequence). There are 15 residues in the CDR3. V trimming: 2 bases; J trimming: 4 bases; junction bases outside the gene matches: 6. This sample was taken from a study of CD8+ T cells in alopecia areata. As for the study in general: Patients remained on tofacitinib for 6 to 18 months and then went 6 months without it. Regarding the study as a whole: In lesional scalp, particularly from alopecia totalis/universalis, clonality was higher than in normal scalp.

Investigators isolated RNA and reverse transcribed it into cDNA to act as the sequencing template. The assay was immunoSEQ multiplex PCR, and TCRdb's table has in-frame clones only and misses some. The sample has 90,000 to 100,000 clones; 41% are singletons. Sequences were obtained from CD4+ T cells sorted from blood. The origin of this receptor is a human donor with alopecia areata. This sequence joins TRBV30 and TRBJ2-3; 10 positions agree with TRBD2. The CDR3 DNA follows: TGTGCCTGGAGTAAGCGGGGGGGCCGTGCAGATACGCAGTATTTT. It is translated as CAWSKRGGRADTQYF. Complete variable domain (other parts from reference TRBV30 and TRBJ2-3): SQTIHQWPATLVQPVGSPLSLECTVEGTSNPNLYWYRQAAGRGLQLLFYSVGIGQISSEVPQNLSASRPQDRQFILSSKKLLLSDSGFYLCAWSKRGGRADTQYFGPGTRLTVL.